This passage covers 15 T cell receptor beta chains from one sample sequenced in a study of T cells in Graves' hyperthyroidism and ophthalmopathy. Amplification of TCR beta CDR3 regions was performed using RNA transcripts as template. The TCR CDR3 was amplified in a first-round RT-PCR using the HTBI primer set. TCRdb redid the calling of the multiplex PCR reads with MiXCR, one entry per CDR3 protein. This sample carries under 350,000 distinct CDR3 sequences, 15% to 20% of them seen once, and the ten largest clones take less than 65%. Sequencing used blood. Receptors originate from a woman aged 50 to 60 with Graves' hyperthyroidism.

This clonotype was detected a few times. J is TRBJ1-2 and V is TRBV15; 7 bases map to TRBD1. The germline V gene has CDR1 LNHNV and CDR2 YYDKDF (reference sequence). The CDR3 spans 15 residues. Losses at the gene ends were 0 bases for V and 3 bases for J; bases not matched to a gene: 4. The CDR3 reads CATSRDHDRDYGYTF. The DNA for the CDR3 is TGTGCCACCAGCAGAGATCATGACAGGGACTATGGCTACACCTTC.

This clonotype showed up just a few times. The V and J genes are TRBV4-2 and TRBJ2-1; weak D call: TRBD2 (6 bases). Per germline, CDR1 LGHNA and CDR2 YNFKEQ. This CDR3 spans 16 amino acids. Trimming stripped 4 bases from V and 4 bases from J, with 17 bases between. The CDR3 DNA follows: TGTGCCAGCAGCCTTGTTTTAGCGGACCCTTACAATGAGCAGTTCTTC. It codes for CASSLVLADPYNEQFF.

This clonotype was counted at least ten times. V usage is TRBV3-1 and J usage is TRBJ2-3; D is unresolved. This CDR3 has 13 residues. Germline V gives CDR1 LGHDT, CDR2 YNNKEL (reference sequence). Between the trimmed V and J ends, which lost 7 bases and 2 bases, there was a span of 10 bases. The CDR3 DNA reads TGTGCCAGCATTGACACCAACACAGATACGCAGTATTTT. Residues: CASIDTNTDTQYF.

This clonotype was observed many times. The rearrangement joins TRBV20-1 to TRBJ2-1, with TRBD2 as a possible D gene (6 bases). The CDR3 loop spans 15 amino acids. The ends were cut back, 5 bases at V and 0 bases at J, with 14 bases in the middle. Looked up from germline, CDR1 is DFQATT and CDR2 is SNEGSKA (reference sequence). CDR3 nucleotide sequence: TGCAGTGCTGGAACTAGCTCCTCCTCCTACAATGAGCAGTTCTTC. Residues: CSAGTSSSSYNEQFF.

There are a few counts of this clonotype. The chain recombines TRBV15 with TRBJ1-6; D gene uncertain. CDR3 length equals 13 residues. Trimming cost V 0 bases and J 9 bases, with 6 bases left between them. Germline V gives CDR1 LNHNV, CDR2 YYDKDF (reference sequence). CDR3 residues: CATSRERSSPLHF. The CDR3 DNA reads as TGTGCCACCAGCAGAGAGCGGAGTTCACCCCTCCACTTT.

This clonotype was counted between two and nine times. The gene calls are TRBV6-1 and TRBJ2-7, with 10 positions matching TRBD2. The CDR3 extends over 14 amino acids. V shed 4 bases and J 2 bases; nucleotides not matched to a gene: 2. Germline CDR1 reads MNHNS; CDR2 reads SASEGT. The CDR3 spells CASSVSGRAYEQYF. The CDR3 bases are TGTGCCAGCAGTGTCAGCGGGAGGGCCTACGAGCAGTACTTC.

As DNA, the CDR3 is TGTGCCAGCAGTTTAGAGGTGACAGGGGGAACTAGCACAGATACGCAGTATTTT. It yields the protein CASSLEVTGGTSTDTQYF. The rearrangement joins TRBV28 to TRBJ2-3, with 9 bases fitting TRBD1. The ends lost 2 bases at V and 0 bases at J; junction bases unmatched: 9. Germline V lookup: CDR1 MDHEN, CDR2 SYDVKM. The CDR3 is 18 amino acids.

About this clonotype: At one of its ends the junction is not consistent with the germline gene, which may arise from a read error. The chain joins TRBV10-3 to TRBJ1-6; no definite D call. The CDR3 runs 15 residues. Germline CDR1 is ENHRY and CDR2 is SYGVKD. This chain's CDR3 is CATSRNTSPGSPLHF. The CDR3 nucleotides are TGTGCCACCAGTAGAAACACGTCCCCAGGATCACCCCTCCACTTT.

This clonotype was seen more than once but under ten times. The V gene is TRBV5-1, the J gene TRBJ2-1; tentatively, D is TRBD2 (5 bases). Germline CDR1 and CDR2: SGHRS and YFSETQ. V was pared by 4 bases and J by 7 bases, with 21 bases between. The CDR3 is 16 residues long. CDR3 in DNA: TGCGCCAGCAGCGGATCGGGAATGATAACTCTGAATGAGCAGTTCTTC. Protein sequence: CASSGSGMITLNEQFF.

The chain recombines TRBV9 with TRBJ1-2; no reliable D call. V was trimmed by 0 bases and J by 1 base, leaving 10 bases between them. CDR1 SGDLS and CDR2 YYNGEE come from the germline V gene. The CDR3 extends over 15 amino acids. Here the CDR3 reads CASSVGTVDNYGYTF. CDR3 sequence (DNA): TGTGCCAGCAGCGTAGGAACCGTGGATAACTATGGCTACACCTTC.

Comments on this clonotype: A read error may account for a junction end that differs from germline. This chain joins TRBV12-3 or TRBV12-4 and TRBJ1-1, with TRBD1 matching 9 bases. The CDR3 is 12 amino acids. CDR3 sequence reads: CAAGQGGTEAFF. DNA for the CDR3: TGCGCCGCGGGACAGGGAGGCACTGAAGCTTTCTTT.

The genes are TRBV9 and TRBJ1-2; 9 bases are a match to TRBD1. Trimming at V came to 0 bases and at J to 5 bases, leaving 5 bases not matched to a gene. Germline V gene lookup returns CDR1 SGDLS and CDR2 YYNGEE. This CDR3 contains 15 residues. CDR3 sequence: CASSVEGTGFYGYTF. CDR3 nucleotides: TGTGCCAGCAGCGTAGAAGGGACAGGGTTTTATGGCTACACCTTC. Drawing the rest from reference TRBV9 and TRBJ1-2, the complete variable domain is DSGVTQTPKHLITATGQRVTLRCSPRSGDLSVYWYQQSLDQGLQFLIQYYNGEERAKGNILERFSAQQFPDLHSELNLSSLELGDSALYFCASSVEGTGFYGYTFGSGTRLTVV.

The chain carries TRBV12-5 and TRBJ2-1; 10 nucleotides match TRBD2. The V segment lost 1 base and the J segment 4 bases; nucleotides outside the gene matches: 7. From germline, CDR1 is LGHNT and CDR2 FRNRAP. The CDR3 consists of 17 residues. The CDR3 region is CASGLGAGGTLYNEQFF. The DNA for the CDR3 is TGTGCTAGTGGTTTGGGAGCGGGAGGGACCCTATACAATGAGCAGTTCTTC.

In this sample, this clonotype turned up many times. This chain joins TRBV11-2 and TRBJ2-1, with D tentatively TRBD1 (6 bases). The V and J ends lost 5 bases and 9 bases respectively, with 11 bases between them. This CDR3 spans 12 amino acids. Germline loops: CDR1 SGHAT, CDR2 FQNNGV. The CDR3 loop is CASSGQRGEQFF. CDR3 DNA: TGTGCCAGCAGCGGACAGAGGGGTGAGCAGTTCTTC.

This clonotype was seen at least ten times. The V and J genes are TRBV3-1 and TRBJ2-1; 12 nucleotides line up with TRBD2. CDR3 length: 15 amino acids. Germline V gene sequence: CDR1 LGHDT, CDR2 YNNKEL (reference sequence). The junction had 8 bases not matched to a gene; V was cut back by 4 bases and J by 10 bases. CDR3 residues: CASSLGLAGLGEQFF. The CDR3 region has the DNA TGTGCCAGCAGCCTCGGACTAGCGGGGCTGGGGGAGCAGTTCTTC.